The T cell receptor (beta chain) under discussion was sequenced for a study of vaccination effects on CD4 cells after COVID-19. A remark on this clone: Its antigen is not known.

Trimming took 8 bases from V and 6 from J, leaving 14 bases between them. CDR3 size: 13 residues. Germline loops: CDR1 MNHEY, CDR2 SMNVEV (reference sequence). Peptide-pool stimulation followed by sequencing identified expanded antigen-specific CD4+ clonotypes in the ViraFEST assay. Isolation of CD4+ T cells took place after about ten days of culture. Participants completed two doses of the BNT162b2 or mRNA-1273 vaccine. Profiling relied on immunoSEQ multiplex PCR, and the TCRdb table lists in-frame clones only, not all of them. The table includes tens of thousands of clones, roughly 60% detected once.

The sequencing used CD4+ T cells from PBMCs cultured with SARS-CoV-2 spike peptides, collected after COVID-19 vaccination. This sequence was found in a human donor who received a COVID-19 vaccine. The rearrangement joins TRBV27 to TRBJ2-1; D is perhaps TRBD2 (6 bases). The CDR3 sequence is CASSTSRSNEQFF. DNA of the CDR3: TGTGCCAGCTCTACTAGCAGGAGCAATGAGCAGTTCTTC.